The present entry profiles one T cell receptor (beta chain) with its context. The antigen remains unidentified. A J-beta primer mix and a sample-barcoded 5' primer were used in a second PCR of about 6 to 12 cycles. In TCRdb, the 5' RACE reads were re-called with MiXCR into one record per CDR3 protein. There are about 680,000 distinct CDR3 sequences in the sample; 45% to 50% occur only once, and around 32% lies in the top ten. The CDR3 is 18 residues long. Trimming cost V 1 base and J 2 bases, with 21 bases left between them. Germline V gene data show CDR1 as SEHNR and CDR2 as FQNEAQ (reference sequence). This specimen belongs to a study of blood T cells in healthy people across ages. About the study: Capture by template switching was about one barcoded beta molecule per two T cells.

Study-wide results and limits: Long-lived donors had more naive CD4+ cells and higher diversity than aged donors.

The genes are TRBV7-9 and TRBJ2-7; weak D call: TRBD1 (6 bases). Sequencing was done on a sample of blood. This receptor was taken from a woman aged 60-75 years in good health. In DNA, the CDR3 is TGTGCCAGCAGCTTAGTTAAGGCTGTAACAGGGTCTCCCTACGAGCAGTACTTC. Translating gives CASSLVKAVTGSPYEQYF.